What follows are 7 T cell receptor beta chains derived from one specimen sequenced in a study of beta chain features in type 1 diabetes (dated by TCRdb to 2016 to 2018). The library was built by means of the immunoSEQ multiplex PCR assay. The entire isolated RNA was reverse transcribed using the High Capacity cDNA Reverse Transcription Kit, and thus expressed TCRB transcripts were sequenced. TCRdb provides this immuneACCESS table in a form limited to in-frame rearrangements. Some clones are lacking; in checked studies, under half of them reflect an unresolved V gene, and why the rest are absent is not known. The table for this sample lists around 500,000 clones; about an eighth of them were counted only once. The top ten clonotypes cover over 0.035% of the sample. The sample comprised naive CD4+ T cells from blood. Explained via the paper, the cell subset or site label denotes: true naive CD4+ T cells. These TCRs come from a woman under 30 in good health.

This clone was counted only a few times. This sequence joins TRBV15 and TRBJ1-2; D remains ambiguous. V lost 0 bases and J 5 bases, leaving 7 bases between the germline ends. Per germline, CDR1 LNHNV and CDR2 YYDKDF (reference sequence). This CDR3 contains 13 residues. CDR3 bases: TGTGCCACCAGCAGAGAGCTAGAGTATGGCTACACCTTC. It encodes CATSRELEYGYTF.

Turning to this clone: Distinct nucleotide sequences in the sample also encode this CDR3. This chain joins TRBV7-9 and TRBJ1-1, with no clear D. This CDR3 comprises 13 residues. Trimming left V 3 bases short and J 1 base short, with 6 bases between. CDR1 SEHNR and CDR2 FQNEAQ come from the germline V gene (reference sequence). The CDR3 DNA sequence: TGTGCCAGCAGCTTCGGAGGGAACACTGAAGCTTTCTTT. Translating gives CASSFGGNTEAFF.

The V gene is TRBV15, the J gene TRBJ2-1; 11 bases match TRBD2. Unmatched junction bases numbered 13, after V lost 6 bases and J lost 0 bases. The CDR3 is 19 residues long. Germline loops: CDR1 LNHNV, CDR2 YYDKDF (reference sequence). CDR3 in amino acids: CATRGIELAGVNSYNEQFF. The CDR3 bases are TGTGCCACCAGGGGTATCGAACTAGCGGGGGTTAACTCCTACAATGAGCAGTTCTTC.

This chain joins TRBV5-4 and TRBJ2-7, with unresolved D. Trimming took 0 bases from V and 0 from J, leaving 10 bases between them. CDR3 length: 15 amino acids. Germline loops: CDR1 SGHNT, CDR2 YYREEE (reference sequence). The CDR3 is CASSLDPLSSYEQYV. The CDR3 bases are TGTGCCAGCAGCTTGGACCCATTGAGCTCCTACGAGCAGTACGTC.

This clone was seen only a few times. This chain links TRBV9 with TRBJ2-2, with 7 bases lining up with TRBD1. Trimming cost V 0 bases and J 4 bases; bases outside gene matches: 3. The germline CDR1 and CDR2 sequences are SGDLS and YYNGEE. This CDR3 is 15 amino acids long. The chain's CDR3 is CASSVVTGVTGELFF. The CDR3 DNA is TGTGCCAGCAGCGTAGTCACAGGGGTCACCGGGGAGCTGTTTTTT.

This clone was picked up one time. The same CDR3 is also encoded by other DNA sequences in this sample. This chain joins TRBV7-2 and TRBJ2-3; unclear D gene. This CDR3 is built from 12 residues. Germline loops: CDR1 SGHTA, CDR2 FQGNSA. V was trimmed by 5 bases and J by 3 bases, leaving 6 bases between them. The CDR3 protein is CASSPFTDTQYF. The CDR3 DNA sequence: TGTGCCAGCAGCCCTTTTACAGATACGCAGTATTTT.

This clone was seen a handful of times. This rearrangement joins TRBV7-2 to TRBJ2-3; TRBD1 matches at 9 bases. This CDR3 is 13 amino acids long. CDR1 and CDR2 from the germline V gene are SGHTA and FQGNSA. Losses at the gene ends were 5 bases for V and 11 bases for J; bases not matched to a gene: 8. The CDR3 protein is CASSTRGDREQYF. DNA of the CDR3: TGTGCCAGCAGCACTAGAGGGGACAGGGAGCAGTATTTT.